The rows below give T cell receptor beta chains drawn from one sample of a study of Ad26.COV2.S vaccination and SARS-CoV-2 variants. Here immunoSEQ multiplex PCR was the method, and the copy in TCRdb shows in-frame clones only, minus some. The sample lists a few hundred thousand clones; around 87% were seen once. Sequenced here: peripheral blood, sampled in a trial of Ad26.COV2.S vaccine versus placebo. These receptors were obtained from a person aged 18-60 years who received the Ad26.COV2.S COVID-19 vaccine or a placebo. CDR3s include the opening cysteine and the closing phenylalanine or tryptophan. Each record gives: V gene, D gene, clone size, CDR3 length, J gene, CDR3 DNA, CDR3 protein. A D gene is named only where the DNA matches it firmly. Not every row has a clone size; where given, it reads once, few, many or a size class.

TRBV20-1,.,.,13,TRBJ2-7,TGCAGTGCTAGTAACTCGGTAAGCTACGAGCAGTACTTC,CSASNSVSYEQYF
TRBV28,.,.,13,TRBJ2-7,TGTGCCAGCAGTTTAGGCAGGGTAAGCGAGCAGTACTTC,CASSLGRVSEQYF
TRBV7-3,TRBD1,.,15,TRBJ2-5,TGTGCCAGCAGCCCCACCAGGGGGCCGGGAGAGACCCAGTACTTC,CASSPTRGPGETQYF
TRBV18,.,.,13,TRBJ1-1,TGTGCCAGCTCACCATTGCGGGACACTGAAGCTTTCTTT,CASSPLRDTEAFF
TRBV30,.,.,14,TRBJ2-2,TGTGCCTGGAGTGTTACCGCGGGGACCGGGGAGCTGTTTTTT,CAWSVTAGTGELFF
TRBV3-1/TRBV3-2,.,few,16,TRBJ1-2,TGTGCCAGCAGCCGCGGAGGGACTCACGAACACTATGGCTACACCTTC,CASSRGGTHEHYGYTF
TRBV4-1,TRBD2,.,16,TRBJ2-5,TGCGCCAGCAGCCAAGATCCGGCGGGGGGCGGGGAGACCCAGTACTTC,CASSQDPAGGGETQYF
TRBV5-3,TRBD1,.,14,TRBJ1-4,TGTGCCAGAAGCCAGGACAGGGGAGGTGAAAAACTGTTTTTT,CARSQDRGGEKLFF
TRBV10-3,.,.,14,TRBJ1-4,TGTGCCATCAGTGAGTCCTTGGGGGCGGAAAAACTGTTTTTT,CAISESLGAEKLFF
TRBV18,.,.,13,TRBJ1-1,TGTGCCAGCTCATCCCCAGAGAACACTGAAGCTTTCTTT,CASSSPENTEAFF
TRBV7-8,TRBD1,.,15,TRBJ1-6,TGTGCCAGCAGCCTACAGGGGGCCCTAAATTCACCCCTCCACTTT,CASSLQGALNSPLHF
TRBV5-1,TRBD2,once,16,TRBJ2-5,TGCGCCAGCAGCTTGGAAGGACTAGCGGCCCAAGAGACCCAGTACTTC,CASSLEGLAAQETQYF
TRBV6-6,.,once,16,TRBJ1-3,TGTGCCAGCAGCCGGACTGGGGTCTCCTCTGGAAACACCATATATTTT,CASSRTGVSSGNTIYF
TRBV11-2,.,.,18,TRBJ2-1,TGTGCCAGCAGCTTAGGAAGGGGCTGGGGGCAGGCTACCGGTCAGCAGTTCTTC,CASSLGRGWGQATGQQFF
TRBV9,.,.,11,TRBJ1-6,TGTGCCAGCGGGCCTCAGTCACCCCTCCACTTT,CASGPQSPLHF
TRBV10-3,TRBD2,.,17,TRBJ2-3,TGTGCCATCAGTGAGTCGGGACTAGCGGGGGGGACAGATACGCAGTATTTT,CAISESGLAGGTDTQYF
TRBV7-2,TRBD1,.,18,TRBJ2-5,TGTGCCAGCAGCTTAATGGGGACAGGGTTTTCCTTAGGGGAGACCCAGTACTTC,CASSLMGTGFSLGETQYF
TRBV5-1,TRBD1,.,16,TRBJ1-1,TGCGCCAGCAGCTGGAGCCTACAGGGGGAAGGGACTGAAGCTTTCTTT,CASSWSLQGEGTEAFF
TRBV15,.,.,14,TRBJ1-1,TGTGCCACCAGCAGACTAACGCGGGGGATTGAAGCTTTCTTT,CATSRLTRGIEAFF
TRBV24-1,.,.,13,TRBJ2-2,TGTGCCACCAGTGATTTCCACACCGGGGAGCTGTTTTTT,CATSDFHTGELFF